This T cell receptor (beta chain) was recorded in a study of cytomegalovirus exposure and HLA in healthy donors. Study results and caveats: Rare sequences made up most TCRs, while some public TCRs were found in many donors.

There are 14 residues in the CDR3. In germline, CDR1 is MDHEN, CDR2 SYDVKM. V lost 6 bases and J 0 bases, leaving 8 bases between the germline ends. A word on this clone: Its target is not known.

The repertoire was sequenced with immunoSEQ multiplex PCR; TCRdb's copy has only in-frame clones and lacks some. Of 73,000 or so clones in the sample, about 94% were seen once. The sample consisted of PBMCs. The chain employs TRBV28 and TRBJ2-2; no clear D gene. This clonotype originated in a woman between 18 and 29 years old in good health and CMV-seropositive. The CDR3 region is CASRVTTNTGELFF. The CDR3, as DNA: TGTGCCAGCAGGGTTACAACGAACACCGGGGAGCTGTTTTTT. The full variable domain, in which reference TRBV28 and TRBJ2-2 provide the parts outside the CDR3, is DVKVTQSSRYLVKRTGEKVFLECVQDMDHENMFWYRQDPGLGLRLIYFSYDVKMKEKGDIPEGYSVSREKKERFSLILESASTNQTSMYLCASRVTTNTGELFFGEGSRLTVL.